The 9 T cell receptor beta chains listed next were all sequenced from one sample in a study of cytomegalovirus exposure and HLA in healthy donors. Both 60 Vbeta primers and 13 Jbeta primers went into the PCR. Sequencing was performed with immunoSEQ multiplex PCR; in TCRdb, only in-frame clones are kept and a portion is missing. The sample comprises over 150,000 clones, about 80% of which are singletons, and 1% rests with the top ten. Sequencing was carried out using PBMCs. All receptors come from a woman between 45 and 65 years old in good health and CMV-seropositive.

The genes are TRBV7-3 and TRBJ2-1; 13 bases line up with TRBD2. V gave up 2 bases and J gave up 7 bases; unmatched junction bases: 8. The CDR3 is 17 amino acids. Looked up from germline, CDR1 is SGHTA and CDR2 is FQGTGA. CDR3 residues: CASSLGAGTSGTNEQFF. CDR3 nucleotides: TGTGCCAGCAGCTTAGGGGCTGGGACTAGCGGGACAAATGAGCAGTTCTTC. The full variable domain, rest sourced from reference TRBV7-3 and TRBJ2-1, is GAGVSQTPSNKVTEKGKYVELRCDPISGHTALYWYRQSLGQGPEFLIYFQGTGAADDSGLPNDRFFAVRPEGSVSTLKIQRTERGDSAVYLCASSLGAGTSGTNEQFFGPGTRLTVL.

This clone appeared a single time. In DNA, the CDR3 is TGCGCCAGCAGCCGAGCGGGAGTTAATTCACCCCTCCACTTT. It is translated as CASSRAGVNSPLHF. The chain combines TRBV5-1 with TRBJ1-6; D gene ambiguous. Germline CDR1 and CDR2: SGHRS and YFSETQ. V was pared by 4 bases and J by 6 bases, with 11 bases between. The CDR3 totals 14 residues.

V gene TRBV5-4 combines with J gene TRBJ2-5, with D possibly matching TRBD2 (6 bases). V dropped 1 base and J dropped 5 bases, with 9 bases sitting between them. Germline V gene data show CDR1 as SGHNT and CDR2 as YYREEE (reference sequence). This CDR3 has 13 amino acids. The CDR3 region is CASSLSGRETQYF. The CDR3 DNA follows: TGTGCCAGCAGCTTGTCAGGGAGGGAGACCCAGTACTTC.

The chain couples TRBV5-1 to TRBJ1-2; maybe TRBD1 (6 bases). CDR3 length: 12 amino acids. Germline V gives CDR1 SGHRS, CDR2 YFSETQ. Trimming pared 4 bases from V and 12 bases from J, leaving 16 bases between. This CDR3 reads CASSRIQGENTF. The CDR3 DNA is TGCGCCAGCAGCCGGATACAGGGCGAAAACACCTTC. The whole variable domain, remainder taken from reference TRBV5-1 and TRBJ1-2, is KAGVTQTPRYLIKTRGQQVTLSCSPISGHRSVSWYQQTPGQGLQFLFEYFSETQRNKGNFPGRFSGRQFSNSRSEMNVSTLELGDSALYLCASSRIQGENTFGSGTRLTVV.

This clone was seen once. At one boundary the junction diverges from the germline segment, which might be a read error. The J gene is TRBJ1-1, the V gene TRBV6-1; TRBD1 agrees at 8 bases. The CDR3 spans 16 residues. Germline CDR1 reads MNHNS; CDR2 reads SASEGT. This CDR3 is CAISDWQGASNTEAFF. The CDR3 bases are TGTGCCATCAGTGATTGGCAGGGGGCCTCGAACACTGAAGCTTTCTTT.

This clone showed up just once. The chain carries TRBV28 and TRBJ2-3, with D unclear. The germline V gene encodes CDR1 MDHEN and CDR2 SYDVKM. This CDR3 has 14 residues. V was cut by 6 bases and J by 3 bases, with 13 bases left in between. CDR3 coding DNA: TGTGCCAGCAGACCTCGTCCTAGAACAGATACGCAGTATTTT. It translates to CASRPRPRTDTQYF.

The gene calls are TRBV4-2 and TRBJ2-5; 8 positions match TRBD1. The CDR3 is 14 amino acids. Germline V gene sequence: CDR1 LGHNA, CDR2 YNFKEQ. J was trimmed by 4 bases and V by 1 base; bases with no gene match: 2. The CDR3 sequence: CASSQGGQGETQYF. CDR3 coding DNA: TGTGCCAGCAGCCAAGGTGGACAGGGAGAGACCCAGTACTTC.

The genes are TRBV2 and TRBJ2-7; D possibly corresponds to TRBD1 (5 bases). CDR1 SNHLY and CDR2 FYNNEI come from the germline V gene. Trimming removed 7 bases at V and 0 bases at J, with 10 bases between. This CDR3 contains 13 residues. CDR3 nucleotide sequence: TGTGCCAGCAACAGGCGAATCTCCTACGAGCAGTACTTC. The encoded protein is CASNRRISYEQYF.

The table lists this clone with a count of one. The rearrangement joins TRBV6-6 to TRBJ1-4; a possible D gene is TRBD1 (5 bases). This CDR3 comprises 15 residues. The V gene lost 6 bases and the J gene lost 4 bases, with 15 bases spanning the gap. CDR1 is MNHNY and CDR2 is SVGAGI in the germline V gene (reference sequence). The CDR3: CASRNPDSGNEKLFF. The CDR3 nucleotides are TGTGCCAGCAGGAACCCAGACAGTGGTAATGAAAAACTGTTTTTT.